A single sample gave rise to the 24 T cell receptor beta chains below, sequenced in a study of CD8+ T cells in alopecia areata (dated by TCRdb to 2016 to 2018). The label giving this sample's time point can be read as: less than five weeks on oral tofacitinib. Sample treatment or condition, as interpreted from the label and publication: oral pan-JAK inhibitor, 5-10 mg twice daily. The method behind the library was the immunoSEQ multiplex PCR assay. RNA was extracted from all samples and reverse transcribed into cDNA as template for TCR sequencing. Held by TCRdb, this immuneACCESS table contains in-frame sequences only and omits some clones. Under half of the omission traces to an unresolved V gene where checked; the cause of the rest is unknown. A total of about 220,000 clones appear in this sample, less than 75% of them only once. The ten top clones hold roughly 1.4% of the sample. Sequenced material: CD4+ T cells sorted from blood, taken at week 4, from a patient treated with tofacitinib. The receptors shown here come from a human donor with alopecia areata.

The chain uses TRBV23-1 and TRBJ1-5; D perhaps matches TRBD1 (5 bases). TRBV23-1 is labeled an ORF, and its function is uncertain. Trimming left V 0 bases short and J 10 bases short, with 19 bases between. This CDR3 is built from 16 residues. The CDR3 DNA is TGCGCCAGCAGTCAATCGTCGGGCAGGGCGGTCGAACCCCAGCATTTT. This sequence encodes CASSQSSGRAVEPQHF.

The chain joins TRBV30 to TRBJ1-2; D uncertain. Germline V gene data show CDR1 as GTSNPN and CDR2 as SVGIG (reference sequence). CDR3 length: 12 amino acids. Deletions cut 0 bases from V and 3 bases from J, with 5 bases between. Here the CDR3 reads CAWSVQDYGYTF. In DNA, the CDR3 is TGTGCCTGGAGTGTGCAGGACTATGGCTACACCTTC.

This clone appeared a few times. The J gene is TRBJ1-3, the V gene TRBV4-3; D call uncertain. V lost 2 bases and J 0 bases, leaving 11 bases between the germline ends. In germline, CDR1 is LGHNA, CDR2 YSLEER. The CDR3 extends over 16 amino acids. CDR3 sequence: CASSQKPRGSGNTIYF. CDR3 nucleotides: TGCGCCAGCAGCCAAAAGCCCCGGGGCTCTGGAAACACCATATATTTT.

The chain recombines TRBV29-1 with TRBJ2-2, with TRBD2 matching over 7 bases. The germline V gene encodes CDR1 SQVTM and CDR2 ANQGSEA. The CDR3 spans 15 residues. Germline trimming cut 5 bases from V and 4 bases from J; bases unmatched to any gene: 10. For the CDR3, the DNA is TGCAGCGTTACCCCGGGAGGTCATTCCACCGGGGAGCTGTTTTTT. Translated, it gives CSVTPGGHSTGELFF.

This clone was counted a single time. The rearrangement links TRBV27 to TRBJ1-5; no reliable D call. The CDR3 consists of 14 residues. The germline V and J ends were trimmed by 8 bases and 3 bases, with 14 bases remaining between them. CDR1 is MNHEY, CDR2 SMNVEV, per germline (reference sequence). The CDR3 sequence is CASGNQGFNQPQHF. The CDR3 bases are TGTGCCAGCGGCAACCAAGGATTCAATCAGCCCCAGCATTTT.

The rearrangement uses TRBV30 and TRBJ1-2; D not certain. The CDR3 is 11 residues long. Germline lookup yields CDR1 GTSNPN and CDR2 SVGIG (reference sequence). V lost 7 bases, J lost 1 base, and 7 bases lay in between. The CDR3 protein is CALAVNYGYTF. In nucleotides, the CDR3 is TGTGCCTTAGCCGTTAACTATGGCTACACCTTC.

CDR3 sequence reads: CATHQGPEKLFF. The DNA for the CDR3 is TGTGCCACCCACCAGGGGCCTGAAAAACTGTTTTTT. This chain joins TRBV6-5 and TRBJ1-4, with a tentative D call TRBD1 (6 bases). Germline CDR1 MNHEY, CDR2 SVGAGI. The CDR3 consists of 12 residues. The V and J ends lost 10 bases and 7 bases respectively, with 13 bases between them.

The chain is built from TRBV4-2 and TRBJ2-7, with D possibly TRBD2 on 6 matching bases. In germline, CDR1 is LGHNA, CDR2 YNFKEQ. The CDR3 spans 14 residues. Trimming removed 1 base from V and 0 bases from J, with 7 bases in between. The CDR3 sequence is CASSQGTISYEQYF. The CDR3 DNA sequence: TGTGCCAGCAGCCAAGGGACTATCTCCTACGAGCAGTACTTC.

The chain joins TRBV6-6 to TRBJ2-3; no definite D call. V was trimmed by 11 bases and J by 0 bases, leaving 12 bases between them. Germline V gene lookup returns CDR1 MNHNY and CDR2 SVGAGI (reference sequence). The CDR3 extends over 13 amino acids. CDR3 region: CAVRQASTDTQYF. The CDR3 bases are TGTGCCGTACGTCAGGCTAGCACAGATACGCAGTATTTT.

This clone was detected many times. The rearrangement uses TRBV29-1 and TRBJ1-2; D call uncertain. Germline V gene data show CDR1 as SQVTM and CDR2 as ANQGSEA. The CDR3 is 13 residues long. V lost 7 bases and J lost 6, with 18 bases in between. The CDR3 region has the DNA TGCAGCGCCCAGTATGAACAGTCAAATGGCTACACCTTC. Translated: CSAQYEQSNGYTF.

The gene calls are TRBV7-8 and TRBJ2-5; no reliable D call. The CDR3 has 14 amino acids. The V gene's germline CDR1 is SGHVS and CDR2 FQNEAQ. Trimming removed 1 base at V and 4 bases at J, with 10 bases between. Here the CDR3 DNA reads TGTGCCAGCAGCTTAGGAAATCCGTCAGAGACCCAGTACTTC. Amino acid sequence: CASSLGNPSETQYF.

The chain joins TRBV5-6 to TRBJ2-7; 12 bases align to TRBD2. Germline V gives CDR1 SGHDT, CDR2 YYEEEE. This CDR3 spans 15 amino acids. Trimming at V came to 5 bases and at J to 0 bases, leaving 3 bases not matched to a gene. CDR3 residues: CASRELAGGSYEQYF. As DNA, the CDR3 is TGTGCCAGCAGGGAACTAGCGGGGGGCTCCTACGAGCAGTACTTC.

This clone showed up just a few times. The same CDR3 arises from other DNA sequences in this sample as well. The chain uses TRBV29-1 and TRBJ1-1; no clear D gene. Between the trimmed V and J ends, which lost 4 bases and 6 bases, there was a span of 3 bases. From germline, CDR1 is SQVTM and CDR2 ANQGSEA. The CDR3 is 9 amino acids. The CDR3 bases are TGCAGCGTTGCCCCTGAAGCTTTCTTT. Protein: CSVAPEAFF.

This clone showed up just once. The gene calls are TRBV7-2 and TRBJ2-7, with D maybe TRBD2 (6 bases). Trimming shortened V by 5 bases and J by 2 bases, and 16 bases separated the two germline ends. The length of the CDR3 is 15 residues. CDR1 is SGHTA, CDR2 FQGNSA, per germline. The CDR3 bases are TGTGCCAGCAGCCTAAATCGGGGGTTTACCTACGAGCAGTACTTC. Amino acids: CASSLNRGFTYEQYF. The complete variable domain, with remaining parts taken from reference TRBV7-2 and TRBJ2-7, reads GAGVSQSPSNKVTEKGKDVELRCDPISGHTALYWYRQSLGQGLEFLIYFQGNSAPDKSGLPSDRFSAERTGGSVSTLTIQRTQQEDSAVYLCASSLNRGFTYEQYFGPGTRLTVT.

This chain uses TRBV7-6 with TRBJ1-2; D uncertain. Germline-derived CDR1 and CDR2 are SGHVS and FNYEAQ. The germline V and J ends were trimmed by 5 bases and 8 bases, with 15 bases remaining between them. This CDR3 has 13 amino acids. CDR3 DNA sequence: TGTGCCAGCAGCCGTGCTTACGGGGAGGGCTACACCTTC. It codes for CASSRAYGEGYTF.

This clone was detected once. The gene calls are TRBV2 and TRBJ2-5; D remains ambiguous. Between the trimmed V and J ends, which lost 5 bases and 2 bases, there was a span of 0 bases. The CDR3 totals 10 residues. Germline CDR1 SNHLY, CDR2 FYNNEI. CDR3 sequence: CASSQETQYF. Here the CDR3 DNA reads TGTGCCAGCAGTCAAGAGACCCAGTACTTC.

The chain has TRBV2 and TRBJ1-2, with D possibly matching TRBD1 (6 bases). There are 13 residues in the CDR3. Trimming shortened V by 7 bases and J by 6 bases, and 15 bases separated the two germline ends. Germline V CDR1 and CDR2: SNHLY, FYNNEI. This chain's CDR3 is CASIREGGDGYTF. The CDR3 DNA is TGTGCCAGCATTAGGGAGGGGGGAGATGGCTACACCTTC.

The genes are TRBV30 and TRBJ1-5; weak D call: TRBD1 (5 bases). CDR3 length: 14 residues. Trimming removed 4 bases from V and 4 bases from J, with 14 bases in between. Germline CDR1 is GTSNPN and CDR2 is SVGIG (reference sequence). The CDR3: CAWKTTGLNQPQHF. The CDR3 DNA is TGTGCCTGGAAAACTACAGGACTTAATCAGCCCCAGCATTTT.

J is TRBJ2-7 and V is TRBV2, with a possible D match to TRBD1 (6 bases). This CDR3 spans 15 amino acids. Germline loops: CDR1 SNHLY, CDR2 FYNNEI. V was pared by 3 bases and J by 1 base, with 13 bases between. In nucleotides, the CDR3 is TGTGCCAGCAGTGACGGCAGGGACAAGTCCTACGAGCAGTACTTC. The encoded protein is CASSDGRDKSYEQYF.

This clone was recorded a few times. The chain has TRBV29-1 and TRBJ2-5; 8 bases map to TRBD2. Germline V gives CDR1 SQVTM, CDR2 ANQGSEA. V dropped 6 bases and J dropped 5; count of bases not matched to a gene: 5. The CDR3 is 12 amino acids. The CDR3 reads CSVRGGIETQYF. CDR3 nucleotide sequence: TGCAGCGTACGGGGGGGCATCGAGACCCAGTACTTC.

The J gene is TRBJ2-5, the V gene TRBV27; D unresolved. There are 14 residues in the CDR3. Germline CDR1 MNHEY, CDR2 SMNVEV (reference sequence). Trimming took 4 bases from V and 7 from J, leaving 16 bases between them. In DNA, the CDR3 is TGTGCCAGCAGTTCGACGGTCTCCCTCGGGACCCAGTACTTC. It encodes CASSSTVSLGTQYF.

The chain has TRBV13 and TRBJ1-1, with D hard to call. Germline-derived CDR1 and CDR2 are PRHDT and FYEKMQ (reference sequence). Trimming took off 3 bases at V and 4 bases at J, with 15 bases between the two ends. The CDR3 has 15 residues. CDR3: CASSFTTHLPTEAFF. CDR3 DNA sequence: TGTGCCAGCAGCTTCACTACGCACCTACCCACTGAAGCTTTCTTT.

This clone was detected only a few times. This chain connects TRBV29-1 to TRBJ2-6; D unclear. This CDR3 is built from 14 residues. Germline V gives CDR1 SQVTM, CDR2 ANQGSEA. V was pared by 6 bases and J by 0 bases, with 9 bases between. The CDR3 bases are TGCAGCGTATACAGTGCCTCTGGGGCCAACGTCCTGACTTTC. Residues: CSVYSASGANVLTF.

J is TRBJ2-3 and V is TRBV5-1; TRBD2 aligns across 7 bases. CDR1 and CDR2 from the germline V gene are SGHRS and YFSETQ. The CDR3 extends over 15 amino acids. J gave up 5 bases and V 6 bases, and 12 bases lay outside the gene matches. DNA for the CDR3: TGCGCCAGCAATGGCGGGGGTTCTGCAGGAGATACGCAGTATTTT. Translating gives CASNGGGSAGDTQYF.